The 21 T cell receptor beta chains listed next were all sequenced from one sample in a study of graft-versus-host responses after intestinal transplantation. The table came from immunoSEQ multiplex PCR; TCRdb's copy has only in-frame clones and leaves some out. The sample holds approximately 130,000 clones, over 85% seen once. These receptors lack a known antigen. The sequenced sample was unstimulated CD4+ T cells sorted from spleen or lymph node cells, obtained before intestinal transplant. These receptors were obtained from a human donor who received an intestinal transplant.

The V gene is TRBV6-1, the J gene TRBJ1-3; 7 nucleotides match TRBD1. The CDR3 consists of 14 residues. Looked up from germline, CDR1 is MNHNS and CDR2 is SASEGT. After removal of 1 base from V and 8 bases from J, the junction contained 5 bases not matched to a gene. The CDR3 bases are TGTGCCAGCAGTGAAGTGGACAGGACGGACACCATATATTTT. Amino acids: CASSEVDRTDTIYF.

This clone was seen more than once but under ten times. The chain carries TRBV5-4 and TRBJ1-2; 8 bases align to TRBD1. Per germline, CDR1 SGHNT and CDR2 YYREEE (reference sequence). The CDR3 runs to 15 residues. Trimming at V came to 6 bases and at J to 8 bases, leaving 15 bases not matched to a gene. Here the CDR3 DNA reads TGTGCCAGCATCTCGTCAGGGGGCGCAATGGAGGGCTACACCTTC. Encoded protein: CASISSGGAMEGYTF.

V gene TRBV7-9 combines with J gene TRBJ1-2, with D possibly TRBD1 on 5 matching bases. The CDR3 has 14 residues. The V end lost 1 base, the J end lost 6 bases, and 12 bases lay between the germline ends. Germline assignment: CDR1 SEHNR and CDR2 FQNEAQ (reference sequence). CDR3 nucleotides: TGTGCCAGCAGCTTAGTCTCCAGGGCTCATGGCTACACCTTC. Amino acid sequence: CASSLVSRAHGYTF.

This clone has more than one count but fewer than ten. The chain links TRBV18 to TRBJ2-7; D is undetermined. Germline V CDR1 and CDR2: KGHSH, LQKENI. The CDR3 loop spans 12 amino acids. Trimming removed 1 base at V and 3 bases at J, with 4 bases between. The CDR3 region has the DNA TGTGCCAGCTCACCACGGCGCTACGAGCAGTACTTC. This translates into CASSPRRYEQYF. Combining the CDR3 with reference TRBV18 and TRBJ2-7 gives the whole variable domain NAGVMQNPRHLVRRRGQEARLRCSPMKGHSHVYWYRQLPEEGLKFMVYLQKENIIDESGMPKERFSAEFPKEGPSILRIQQVVRGDSAAYFCASSPRRYEQYFGPGTRLTVT.

The chain carries TRBV6-5 and TRBJ2-1, with D possibly matching TRBD2 (5 bases). The V and J ends lost 6 bases and 5 bases respectively, with 14 bases between them. The CDR3 loop spans 14 amino acids. Germline V gives CDR1 MNHEY, CDR2 SVGAGI. In DNA form, the CDR3 reads TGTGCCAGCAGCTCGGACTGGAAAAACAATGAGCAGTTCTTC. It codes for CASSSDWKNNEQFF.

This clone was seen just once. This sequence joins TRBV19 and TRBJ1-2; D is unresolved. V was clipped by 8 bases and J by 6 bases, with 19 bases between them. Germline values: CDR1 LNHDA, CDR2 SQIVND (reference sequence). The CDR3 loop spans 14 amino acids. In nucleotides, the CDR3 is TGTGCCAGTCGCTTCGGCGGTGCGCTGGATGGCTACACCTTC. Its translation is CASRFGGALDGYTF.

The chain has TRBV5-1 and TRBJ2-3; D unresolved. The CDR3 runs to 13 residues. The germline V gene has CDR1 SGHRS and CDR2 YFSETQ. V was trimmed by 1 base and J by 1 base, leaving 4 bases between them. The CDR3: CASSLFGTDTQYF. The CDR3 DNA is TGCGCCAGCAGCTTGTTCGGCACAGATACGCAGTATTTT.

The chain carries TRBV11-3 and TRBJ2-7; 9 bases align to TRBD1. This CDR3 has 14 amino acids. V lost 4 bases and J lost 3; bases outside the gene matches: 4. CDR1 SGHNT and CDR2 YENEEA come from the germline V gene. As DNA, the CDR3 is TGTGCCAGCAGCTCATCGGGACAGGGCTACGAGCAGTACTTC. Its protein product is CASSSSGQGYEQYF.

The chain joins TRBV18 to TRBJ1-2, with unresolved D. CDR1 and CDR2 (germline): KGHSH, LQKENI. CDR3 length: 14 amino acids. Trimming left V 3 bases short and J 6 bases short, with 14 bases between. CDR3 in DNA: TGTGCCAGCTCACCCAACGAAGGGCTTGATGGCTACACCTTC. It is translated as CASSPNEGLDGYTF.

A single count supports this clone. The sample carries other DNA sequences with the same CDR3. V usage is TRBV18 and J usage is TRBJ1-5, with 7 positions matching TRBD1. The V gene end was trimmed by 4 bases and the J gene end by 4 bases; junction bases not matched to a gene: 1. This CDR3 comprises 13 residues. Germline V CDR1 and CDR2: KGHSH, LQKENI. The CDR3 bases are TGTGCCAGCTCACTACAGGGGAATCAGCCCCAGCATTTT. Translating it yields CASSLQGNQPQHF.

The CDR3 DNA reads as TGTGCCAGCAGCGCGACTTTTAGGGACAGAGTCTCCTACGAGCAGTACTTC. Residues: CASSATFRDRVSYEQYF. This chain joins TRBV21-1 and TRBJ2-7; the D call TRBD1 from the table was never checked on the DNA. TRBV21-1 is a pseudogene locus. The CDR3 extends over 17 amino acids.

V usage is TRBV19 and J usage is TRBJ2-3; 10 bases fit TRBD2. The CDR3 is 15 amino acids. Germline V CDR1 and CDR2: LNHDA, SQIVND (reference sequence). The V gene end was trimmed by 5 bases and the J gene end by 7 bases; junction bases not matched to a gene: 9. This CDR3 is CASSPLSGGPHTQYF. Here the CDR3 DNA reads TGTGCCAGTAGTCCGCTTAGCGGGGGGCCTCATACGCAGTATTTT.

The V call is TRBV27, the J call TRBJ1-2; D perhaps matches TRBD1 (5 bases). The V end lost 6 bases, the J end lost 0 bases, and 14 bases lay between the germline ends. Germline CDR1 and CDR2: MNHEY and SMNVEV (reference sequence). The CDR3 contains 15 residues. In DNA form, the CDR3 reads TGTGCCAGCAGGGACCACAGGACCCCTAACTATGGCTACACCTTC. This encodes CASRDHRTPNYGYTF.

The sample holds a few counts of this clone. The chain links TRBV18 to TRBJ2-7; 14 nucleotides align to TRBD2. This CDR3 contains 18 residues. With 1 base clipped from V and 6 bases from J, the junction kept 11 bases outside the gene matches. Looked up from germline, CDR1 is KGHSH and CDR2 is LQKENI. CDR3 bases: TGTGCCAGCTCACCACGACTAGCGGGGGGGCCTCACTTAGCCGAGCAGTACTTC. This translates into CASSPRLAGGPHLAEQYF.

The rearrangement joins TRBV5-1 to TRBJ2-1, with 10 positions matching TRBD2. V was clipped by 6 bases and J by 5 bases; unmatched bases: 5. Germline loops: CDR1 SGHRS, CDR2 YFSETQ. CDR3 length: 14 amino acids. The CDR3 DNA is TGCGCCAGCAACAGCGGGGGGGTCGACAATGAGCAGTTCTTC. Protein: CASNSGGVDNEQFF.

The chain links TRBV21-1 to TRBJ2-1. TRBV21-1 is termed a pseudogene. The CDR3 has 18 amino acids. The DNA for the CDR3 is TGTGCCAGCAGCAAACCCGCGCCGAACTCCAGTTCCTACAATGAGCAGTTCTTC. Amino acids: CASSKPAPNSSSYNEQFF.

The CDR3 loop reads CASSPFSGGRGSNQPQHF. The CDR3, as DNA: TGTGCCAGCTCACCATTTAGCGGGGGGCGCGGTAGCAATCAGCCCCAGCATTTT. The chain couples TRBV18 to TRBJ1-5, with a tentative D call TRBD1 (6 bases). This CDR3 spans 18 amino acids. The V gene lost 2 bases and the J gene lost 0 bases, with 17 bases spanning the gap. Germline V gene lookup returns CDR1 KGHSH and CDR2 LQKENI.

The chain uses TRBV7-8 and TRBJ1-3, with 8 bases matching TRBD1. This CDR3 is built from 15 residues. The germline CDR1 and CDR2 sequences are SGHVS and FQNEAQ. The V segment lost 4 bases and the J segment 4 bases; nucleotides outside the gene matches: 6. The CDR3 sequence: CASSSDRASGNTIYF. CDR3 nucleotide sequence: TGTGCCAGCAGCTCGGACAGGGCGTCAGGAAACACCATATATTTT.

The rearrangement joins TRBV2 to TRBJ1-6; D is undetermined. Trimming cost V 7 bases and J 3 bases, with 7 bases left between them. The CDR3 consists of 13 residues. The V gene's germline CDR1 is SNHLY and CDR2 FYNNEI. The CDR3 bases are TGTGCCAGCAACCCCCTCTATAATTCACCCCTCCACTTT. Protein sequence: CASNPLYNSPLHF.

The chain uses TRBV9 and TRBJ1-1; possible D gene TRBD1, 6 bases. The CDR3 consists of 15 residues. V lost 0 bases and J lost 10, with 19 bases in between. Germline V gene lookup returns CDR1 SGDLS and CDR2 YYNGEE. CDR3 in DNA: TGTGCCAGCAGCGTAGGGCAGGGGAGTCCCTCGAGAGCTTTCTTT. It encodes CASSVGQGSPSRAFF. Filled out from reference TRBV9 and TRBJ1-1, the complete variable domain reads DSGVTQTPKHLITATGQRVTLRCSPRSGDLSVYWYQQSLDQGLQFLIQYYNGEERAKGNILERFSAQQFPDLHSELNLSSLELGDSALYFCASSVGQGSPSRAFFGQGTRLTVV.

CDR3 region: CASSLLRGQGFGQFF. DNA of the CDR3: TGTGCCAGCAGCTTACTCCGGGGACAGGGTTTTGGACAGTTCTTC. The chain combines TRBV7-8 with TRBJ2-1, with 9 bases identical to TRBD1. The CDR3 loop spans 15 amino acids. The germline V gene encodes CDR1 SGHVS and CDR2 FQNEAQ. V gave up 2 bases and J gave up 13 bases; unmatched junction bases: 12. Full variable domain (missing parts from reference TRBV7-8 and TRBJ2-1): GAGVSQSPRYKVAKRGQDVALRCDPISGHVSLFWYQQALGQGPEFLTYFQNEAQLDKSGLPSDRFFAERPEGSVSTLKIQRTQQEDSAVYLCASSLLRGQGFGQFFGPGTRLTVL.